These 25 T cell receptor beta chains originate from one sample sequenced in a study of T cell responses to AZD1222 COVID-19 vaccine. Sequencing was performed with immunoSEQ multiplex PCR; in TCRdb, only in-frame clones are kept and a portion is missing. This sample has roughly 200,000 clones, with 85% to 90% found just once. The material was peripheral blood, obtained on day 0 of AZD1222 vaccination. Source of these receptors: an adult in good health.

The chain has TRBV10-3 and TRBJ1-2; no clear D gene. Trimming cost V 10 bases and J 2 bases, with 11 bases left between them. This CDR3 is built from 12 residues. Germline loops: CDR1 ENHRY, CDR2 SYGVKD. In nucleotides, the CDR3 is TGTGCCACTGACGACGGCAACTATGGCTACACCTTC. Its protein product is CATDDGNYGYTF.

This rearrangement joins TRBV29-1 to TRBJ2-1; 7 bases map to TRBD1. CDR3 length: 13 amino acids. The germline V gene encodes CDR1 SQVTM and CDR2 ANQGSEA. V lost 5 bases, J lost 9 bases, and 10 bases stayed unmatched. The CDR3 here is CSVHRQGSGEQFF. The CDR3, as DNA: TGCAGCGTTCATCGACAGGGATCGGGTGAGCAGTTCTTC.

This clone was recorded only once. The rearrangement uses TRBV10-3 and TRBJ2-3; D might be TRBD1 (6 bases). Deletions cut 10 bases from V and 2 bases from J, with 13 bases between. Germline values: CDR1 ENHRY, CDR2 SYGVKD. The CDR3 is 13 residues long. In DNA form, the CDR3 reads TGTGCCACCGACGGACAGTCCACAGATACGCAGTATTTT. Amino acid sequence: CATDGQSTDTQYF.

The chain couples TRBV2 to TRBJ1-4; D not resolved. The germline V gene encodes CDR1 SNHLY and CDR2 FYNNEI. V lost 4 bases and J 4 bases, leaving 10 bases between the germline ends. The CDR3 covers 14 residues. CDR3 loop: CASSGAAGNEKLFF. DNA of the CDR3: TGTGCCAGCAGTGGAGCTGCCGGTAATGAAAAACTGTTTTTT.

This rearrangement joins TRBV19 to TRBJ2-2; D is perhaps TRBD1 (6 bases). V was trimmed by 1 base and J by 3 bases, leaving 12 bases between them. The germline V gene encodes CDR1 LNHDA and CDR2 SQIVND (reference sequence). The CDR3 sequence is 16 residues long. The CDR3 reads CASSIGQGSYTGELFF. CDR3 DNA sequence: TGTGCCAGTAGTATAGGGCAGGGGAGCTACACCGGGGAGCTGTTTTTT.

The CDR3 loop reads CASSPRRGQGLTDTQYF. The DNA for the CDR3 is TGTGCCAGCAGCCCTCGGAGGGGTCAGGGGTTGACAGATACGCAGTATTTT. The rearrangement joins TRBV9 to TRBJ2-3; the D gene could be TRBD1 or TRBD2 (6 bases each). V shed 4 bases and J shed 3 bases, with 21 bases lying between them. CDR1 is SGDLS, CDR2 YYNGEE, per germline. The CDR3 consists of 17 residues.

This clone came up once. V and J are TRBV30 and TRBJ2-3, with unresolved D. Germline V lookup: CDR1 GTSNPN, CDR2 SVGIG (reference sequence). Trimming stripped 4 bases from V and 7 bases from J, with 12 bases between. The CDR3 covers 12 residues. CDR3 loop: CAWTVVGYTQYF. The DNA for the CDR3 is TGTGCCTGGACCGTCGTTGGGTATACGCAGTATTTT.

J is TRBJ2-7 and V is TRBV19; weak D call: TRBD2 (7 bases). Germline V lookup: CDR1 LNHDA, CDR2 SQIVND (reference sequence). The CDR3 is 16 amino acids. Trimming shortened V by 5 bases and J by 5 bases, and 22 bases separated the two germline ends. This chain's CDR3 is CASSPGRWGGLNEQYF. The CDR3 DNA sequence: TGTGCCAGTAGTCCTGGAAGGTGGGGGGGCCTCAACGAGCAGTACTTC.

This clone was recorded many times. The chain recombines TRBV7-2 with TRBJ1-1, with 9 positions matching TRBD1. The CDR3 is made up of 14 amino acids. Germline CDR1 is SGHTA and CDR2 is FQGNSA. V shed 5 bases and J 1 base; nucleotides not matched to a gene: 2. CDR3 amino acids: CASSLQGANTEAFF. CDR3 DNA sequence: TGTGCCAGCAGCCTACAGGGGGCGAACACTGAAGCTTTCTTT.

This sequence joins TRBV5-1 and TRBJ2-3; 7 bases map to TRBD2. With 0 bases clipped from V and 2 bases from J, the junction kept 3 bases outside the gene matches. Germline lookup yields CDR1 SGHRS and CDR2 YFSETQ. The CDR3 totals 15 residues. CDR3 amino acids: CASSLDGTTTDTQYF. The CDR3 nucleotides are TGCGCCAGCAGCTTGGACGGGACTACCACAGATACGCAGTATTTT.

The chain joins TRBV30 to TRBJ1-2; maybe TRBD1 (5 bases). V was pared by 1 base and J by 0 bases, with 9 bases between. This CDR3 spans 14 amino acids. Per the germline V gene, CDR1 is GTSNPN and CDR2 is SVGIG (reference sequence). The CDR3 protein is CAWSAVRANYGYTF. The CDR3 DNA is TGTGCCTGGAGTGCCGTCAGGGCTAACTATGGCTACACCTTC.

V gene TRBV5-1 combines with J gene TRBJ2-7; tentative D call: TRBD1 (6 bases). CDR1 is SGHRS and CDR2 is YFSETQ in the germline V gene. This CDR3 is 15 amino acids long. V shed 2 bases and J shed 5 bases, with 17 bases lying between them. CDR3 DNA: TGCGCCAGCAGCTTCAGGGGAGTTAGGACCCACGAGCAGTACTTC. Its protein is CASSFRGVRTHEQYF.

The chain combines TRBV7-2 with TRBJ2-3; D not certain. The CDR3 covers 11 residues. Germline V lookup: CDR1 SGHTA, CDR2 FQGNSA. Deletions cut 8 bases from V and 8 bases from J, with 11 bases between. The CDR3 protein is CASGVSSTQYF. The CDR3 region has the DNA TGTGCCAGCGGTGTTTCCAGTACGCAGTATTTT.

This chain links TRBV13 with TRBJ1-1; 8 bases line up with TRBD1. The germline V gene encodes CDR1 PRHDT and CDR2 FYEKMQ (reference sequence). With V trimmed by 5 bases and J by 3 bases, 14 bases remained unmatched. The CDR3 has 17 amino acids. The CDR3 reads CASSLSLGRGQDTEAFF. The CDR3 nucleotides read TGTGCCAGCAGCCTTTCCCTGGGTAGGGGACAGGACACTGAAGCTTTCTTT. Supplemented by reference TRBV13 and TRBJ1-1, the full variable domain reads AAGVIQSPRHLIKEKRETATLKCYPIPRHDTVYWYQQGPGQDPQFLISFYEKMQSDKGSIPDRFSAQQFSDYHSELNMSSLELGDSALYFCASSLSLGRGQDTEAFFGQGTRLTVV.

The CDR3 region is CASSIPQGARYNEQFF. The CDR3 region has the DNA TGTGCCAGTAGTATCCCGCAGGGGGCGCGGTACAATGAGCAGTTCTTC. This chain links TRBV19 with TRBJ2-1; 8 bases align to TRBD1. With 3 bases clipped from V and 4 bases from J, the junction kept 8 bases outside the gene matches. CDR1 is LNHDA, CDR2 SQIVND, per germline (reference sequence). The CDR3 runs to 16 residues.

J is TRBJ2-1 and V is TRBV19; 14 bases align to TRBD2. Germline CDR1 reads LNHDA; CDR2 reads SQIVND (reference sequence). V lost 9 bases and J lost 3; bases outside the gene matches: 10. This CDR3 has 17 amino acids. The CDR3 spells CARRGTSGGPVYNEQFF. The CDR3 nucleotides read TGTGCCAGACGTGGGACTAGCGGGGGCCCCGTCTACAATGAGCAGTTCTTC.

The table lists this clone with a few counts. The rearrangement links TRBV7-8 to TRBJ2-3, with D possibly TRBD1 on 6 matching bases. CDR3 size: 14 residues. V gave up 5 bases and J gave up 5 bases, with 14 bases separating them. CDR1 is SGHVS and CDR2 is FQNEAQ in the germline V gene. The CDR3 is CASSVTGSRDTQYF. CDR3 in DNA: TGTGCCAGCAGCGTGACAGGTTCACGAGATACGCAGTATTTT.

The gene calls are TRBV6-4 and TRBJ1-5; D call uncertain. Germline V gene data show CDR1 as MRHNA and CDR2 as SNTAGT. The CDR3 totals 14 residues. Trimming took off 5 bases at V and 0 bases at J, with 8 bases between the two ends. The CDR3 spells CASSQAPSNQPQHF. In DNA form, the CDR3 reads TGTGCCAGCAGTCAGGCCCCTAGCAATCAGCCCCAGCATTTT.

The chain employs TRBV7-3 and TRBJ2-1; 8 bases match TRBD2. The J segment lost 6 bases and the V segment lost 5 bases, leaving 15 bases of the junction unmatched. The germline gives CDR1 SGHTA, CDR2 FQGTGA. The CDR3 has 17 amino acids. CDR3 sequence (DNA): TGTGCCAGCAGCCCCAATCGGTTGCGGGGGGCTTCCAATGAGCAGTTCTTC. Translating it yields CASSPNRLRGASNEQFF.

The V gene is TRBV2, the J gene TRBJ1-6; D is undetermined. The CDR3 is made up of 11 amino acids. Trimming removed 4 bases from V and 9 bases from J, with 4 bases in between. The V gene's germline CDR1 is SNHLY and CDR2 FYNNEI. The CDR3 loop reads CASSAGSPLHF. The CDR3 region has the DNA TGTGCCAGCAGTGCAGGTTCACCCCTCCACTTT.

This clone was seen a single time. The chain recombines TRBV5-6 with TRBJ1-1; the match to TRBD1 covers 9 bases. The V and J ends lost 0 bases and 3 bases, in that order; junction bases with no gene match: 3. Germline CDR1 reads SGHDT; CDR2 reads YYEEEE. The CDR3 spans 15 residues. In nucleotides, the CDR3 is TGTGCCAGCAGCTTGGTGGGACAGGGTCACACTGAAGCTTTCTTT. Protein product: CASSLVGQGHTEAFF.

The V gene is TRBV2, the J gene TRBJ1-1; weak D call: TRBD1 (6 bases). The germline V and J ends were trimmed by 8 bases and 2 bases, with 9 bases remaining between them. The CDR3 contains 12 residues. CDR1 is SNHLY and CDR2 is FYNNEI in the germline V gene. CDR3 in amino acids: CASGQPNTEAFF. The DNA for the CDR3 is TGTGCCAGCGGACAGCCCAACACTGAAGCTTTCTTT.

J is TRBJ1-5 and V is TRBV7-8; 12 nucleotides line up with TRBD1. V lost 0 bases, J lost 7 bases, and 1 base stayed unmatched. The length of the CDR3 is 15 residues. The V gene's germline CDR1 is SGHVS and CDR2 FQNEAQ. CDR3 nucleotide sequence: TGTGCCAGCAGCTTAGCTGGGACAGGGGGCCAGCCCCAGCATTTT. As protein: CASSLAGTGGQPQHF.

The rearrangement links TRBV6-5 to TRBJ1-5, with D maybe TRBD1 (5 bases). Germline values: CDR1 MNHEY, CDR2 SVGAGI. This CDR3 comprises 15 residues. The V end lost 5 bases, the J end lost 0 bases, and 11 bases lay between the germline ends. The CDR3, as DNA: TGTGCCAGCAGTATGTCAGGGCATAGCAATCAGCCCCAGCATTTT. It yields the protein CASSMSGHSNQPQHF.

The V gene is TRBV19, the J gene TRBJ1-4, with D tentatively TRBD1 (6 bases). This CDR3 is built from 13 residues. The V gene lost 7 bases and the J gene lost 9 bases, with 15 bases spanning the gap. CDR1 and CDR2 from the germline V gene are LNHDA and SQIVND (reference sequence). CDR3 sequence: CASTQGNEKKLFF. CDR3 nucleotides: TGTGCCAGTACACAGGGTAATGAAAAAAAACTGTTTTTT. The complete variable domain, with remaining parts taken from reference TRBV19 and TRBJ1-4, reads DGGITQSPKYLFRKEGQNVTLSCEQNLNHDAMYWYRQDPGQGLRLIYYSQIVNDFQKGDIAEGYSVSREKKESFPLTVTSAQKNPTAFYLCASTQGNEKKLFFGSGTQLSVL.